These T cell receptor beta chains were read from a single sample in a study of cytomegalovirus exposure and HLA in healthy donors. Data came from immunoSEQ multiplex PCR; TCRdb stores just in-frame clones and leaves some out. The top ten clones hold around 2% of a sample with fewer than 130,000 clones, 70% to 90% of them seen once. The source material was PBMCs. The receptors here all came from a man aged 35 to 55 in good health and CMV-seronegative. CDR3s include the opening cysteine and the closing phenylalanine or tryptophan. D genes are given only for firm matches.

cdr3_aa cdr3_nt j_call v_call d_call cdr3_length
CASSLSRGGEAFF TGTGCCAGCAGCTTAAGTAGGGGCGGTGAAGCTTTCTTT TRBJ1-1 TRBV11-2 . 13
CASSALTGHNTEAFF TGTGCCAGCAGTGCATTGACAGGACATAACACTGAAGCTTTCTTT TRBJ1-1 TRBV6-1 . 15
CASSLIRGGKVWPEAFF TGTGCCAGCAGCTTAATAAGGGGGGGCAAGGTTTGGCCTGAAGCTTTCTTT TRBJ1-1 TRBV7-9 . 17
CAWSVGAGTEAFF TGTGCCTGGAGTGTAGGGGCAGGTACTGAAGCTTTCTTT TRBJ1-1 TRBV30 . 13
CASREGGGYGYTF TGTGCCAGCCGGGAGGGCGGGGGCTATGGCTACACCTTC TRBJ1-2 TRBV6-6 . 13
CASSMGQGVADTQYF TGTGCCAGCAGCATGGGACAGGGGGTGGCCGATACGCAGTATTTT TRBJ2-3 TRBV2 TRBD1 15
CASSMTGGATNEKLFF TGTGCCAGCAGCATGACAGGGGGCGCGACTAATGAAAAACTGTTTTTT TRBJ1-4 TRBV5-4 TRBD1 16
CASSAPYSQPQHF TGTGCCAGCAGCGCACCCTATTCTCAGCCCCAGCATTTT TRBJ1-5 TRBV28 . 13
CASRPWTEMNTEAFF TGTGCCAGCAGACCATGGACAGAGATGAACACTGAAGCTTTCTTT TRBJ1-1 TRBV2 . 15
CASSYSSGASSYEQYF TGTGCCAGCAGTTACTCAAGCGGGGCTAGCTCCTACGAGCAGTACTTC TRBJ2-7 TRBV6-5 TRBD2 16